The text below deals with one T cell receptor beta chain. The clone's antigen remains unknown. Within one base of it there is no much larger clone, and no base qualities were kept. The sample comes from a study of cytomegalovirus exposure and HLA in healthy donors (dated by TCRdb to 2017 to 2019). Background for the entire study: An earlier analysis of approximately 600 of the donors reported about 290 Gb of sequence data and around 110 million unique TCR beta sequences from 150 million to 200 million T cells. About 320 gigabases of sequencing data and 80 million or so unique TCR sequences were included in an early release covering roughly 700 HLA-typed donors. The genetic ancestry cluster associated with self-reported Caucasian donors included around four fifths of the roughly 360 genotyped donors. The aim of the study was to test whether cataloging public T cell receptors could identify signatures of past pathogen exposure. Using immunosequencing, the study profiled T cell repertoires from roughly 650 subjects and related those repertoires to cytomegalovirus serostatus. A separate validation cohort of approximately 130 different subjects was used in addition to the roughly 720-subject first cohort. The study combined high-throughput TCR immunosequencing, statistical association of individual TCRs with disease status, and machine learning to predict cytomegalovirus infection status. A later analysis re-examined previously published TCR beta repertoires from just over 650 donors and added high-resolution HLA genotyping to investigate patterns of TCR occurrence. The later analysis used no new phenotypic data to find candidate immune exposures, relying instead on TCR beta sequences and their occurrence across donors. An earlier analysis of 500 to 750 of the donors applied high-throughput TCR beta sequencing to assess whether each TCR beta V gene segment acted as functional or pseudogenic. Donor age, sex, ethnicity and CMV serostatus were compiled alongside the repertoire data. In a later genetic analysis, genome-wide SNP genotypes for 398 of the 666 donors were used, and that subset was treated as a discovery cohort. All discovery cohort repertoires had been generated on a single sequencing platform. HLA typing included class I and class II loci at four-digit resolution. The number of donors typed differed by locus, with about 629-630 for A, B, C, DRB1 and DQB1, around 560 for DQA1, 600 to 610 for DPA1, and approximately 470 for DPB1. Four or five DR-DQ haplotypes were handled as single units for association and clustering because linkage in the cohort was strong. On average, roughly 240,000 unique TCR beta nucleotide sequences were sequenced per donor among a few hundred genotyped donors of the cohort, with about 17% of those sequences being non-productive.

General findings and caveats noted by the study authors: While some public TCRs were present in many individuals, most TCR sequences turned up only very rarely across donors. Specific HLA alleles were associated with 15,000 to 20,000 TCR beta sequences at a false discovery rate of 0.05 in a later analysis. A later analysis found that HLA-associated TCR beta chains were more clonally expanded and had lower generation probabilities than equally common non-associated chains. Because HLA typing was missing for some donors at each locus, association tests included only the typed subset. A total of 150 or so TCR beta chains were listed by the study as associated with cytomegalovirus. A later genetic analysis reported fewer N-insertions in productive TCRs among donors in an Asian-associated ancestry cluster than the approximately 700-donor mean. A further reported finding was that TCR beta sequences accurately predicted the HLA-A and HLA-B alleles for most subjects in the first cohort. The sequencing pipeline was judged likely to have produced a cluster of highly shared sequence variants as a technical artifact. The 87-base-pair reads could not distinguish some IMGT-functional V segments, including TRBV6-2 and TRBV6-3, so those segments were excluded. Three of the identified cytomegalovirus-associated TCR beta chains were confirmed in vitro to be specific for cytomegalovirus antigens. Correlated functional status among segregating V segments might reflect linkage disequilibrium, but an unknown experimental factor could not be ruled out. An association between a missense DCLRE1C variant and V-gene and J-gene trimming of TCR beta chains was found in a later genetic analysis and replicated in an independent cohort. Presence/absence analyses assumed roughly uniform sequencing depth across donors, an assumption that may not hold. The classifier was reported to diagnose cytomegalovirus status with high specificity and sensitivity in both the original and validation cohorts. Broadly in line with IMGT annotations, most TCR beta V segments showed up in productive rearrangements about 87% or about 30% of the time in an earlier analysis of several hundred of the donors. In a later analysis, most CMV-associated TCR beta chains were found to appear HLA-restricted, with HLA associations seemingly driven largely by CMV exposure. According to the authors, the approach could potentially be generalized to other disease states and immunological phenotypes. Several of the top co-occurrence clusters appeared to be linked to parvovirus B19, influenza, CMV and Epstein-Barr virus, according to a later analysis. Because counts were too low, 15 to 20 rarely observed V segments, including chromosome 9 orphons, were excluded from the earlier analysis of several hundred of the donors. In a later analysis, TCR association rates were found to vary across HLA loci, with the most associated TCRs seen for DRB1 alleles and the fewest for HLA-C alleles. This cohort had only TCR beta chains sequenced, and the lack of alpha or paired-chain data limited which features could be detected. Strong co-occurrence of HLA alleles, especially DR and DQ, made assigning TCR associations to individual alleles difficult. The only immune exposure information available for the cohort was CMV serostatus.

The cohort consisted of 666 healthy bone marrow donors. All cohort members were sampled while nominally healthy, although unrecorded immune exposures were likely present. The donor was CMV seropositive and belonged to the group of 250 to 300 seropositive cohort members. Every donor gave a peripheral blood sample, and the peripheral blood mononuclear cells from that sample were used for TCR beta sequencing. Genomic DNA extraction from the blood cell samples was performed with the Qiagen DNeasy Blood Extraction Kit. Libraries came from the immunoSEQ multiplex PCR assay. A mixture of 60 forward primers for TCR Vbeta segments and 13 reverse primers for TCR Jbeta segments was used in the multiplex PCR. A multiplex PCR assay on genomic DNA amplified the CDR3 region of rearranged TCR beta genes. The amplified TCR beta libraries were sequenced on the Illumina HiSeq System as 87-base-pair reads. Per the source publication's procedure: Across the roughly 640 repertoires, a later analysis counted 75 million to 90 million unique TCR beta chains, roughly 11 million of which were shared by at least two donors. Raw reads were error-corrected and collapsed into unique sequences with a nearest-neighbor algorithm that merged closely related sequences to remove PCR and sequencing errors. CDR3 sequences were aligned to IMGT reference sequences to assign V, D and J gene segments. For a sequence to be retained, a match of at least six nucleotides to both a V gene segment and a J gene segment was required. Rearrangements were classified as productive when the CDR3 lacked stop codons and remained in frame with V and J, and all other rearrangements were classified as non-productive. Following IMGT convention, CDR3 was defined as the stretch from the second conserved V-encoded cysteine up to the conserved J-encoded phenylalanine. The earlier analysis of about 570 of the donors excluded any sequence lacking an unambiguous match to a single V gene segment. In an earlier analysis of approximately 500 of the donors, a V segment was called functional when productive rearrangements were above 56.7%, and segregating when the standard deviation between donors exceeded 5%. To diagnose cytomegalovirus status from the catalog of TCR beta chain sequences, a statistical classification framework was built. In a later analysis, V and J genes were assigned by comparing TCR nucleotide sequences against IMGT/GENE-DB human TR gene sequences. Using the TCRdist pipeline, a later analysis assigned CDR3 sequences along with most-parsimonious VDJ recombination scenarios. A later analysis defined each TCR beta chain by its CDR3 amino acid sequence plus V-gene family, and excluded reads lacking a unique V-gene family. In a later analysis, 450 to 600 highly shared, low-generation-probability nucleotide sequences were removed to address suspected cross-contamination and a sequencing artifact. In a later analysis, a clonal expansion index was calculated for each public chain from normalized within-repertoire ranks of inferred template counts. A later analysis computed generation probabilities with a VDJ recombination model fitted to out-of-frame rearrangements, and checked the results against IGoR. In a later analysis, TCR-TCR, TCR-HLA and TCR-CMV co-occurrence was scored with hypergeometric tests, and a repertoire-size bias correction was applied to TCR pairs. In a later analysis, false discovery rates were estimated by permuting HLA or CMV assignments 20 times. In a later analysis, co-occurring TCRs were grouped with DBSCAN, and TCRdist sequence similarity was added when clustering was performed within HLA-allele-positive subsets. For co-occurrence clustering, repertoires with fewer than 30,000 or more than 120,000 public chains were excluded, along with 4 to 6 repertoires with anomalous nucleotide sharing. Here the immuneACCESS table is served through TCRdb, limited to in-frame sequences with V and J called. Missing clones are a known gap in these copies; in checked studies unresolved V genes cover under half, and the rest lacks a known reason. V and J calls and clone size are as listed in that table; D and trimming were resolved from the DNA. The sample has more than 100,000 clones on record, approximately 78% of them singletons. Clones ranked in the top ten supply about 8.1% of the sample.

Reading the germline V gene gives CDR1 SGHVS and CDR2 FQNEAQ. The V and J ends are trimmed by 4 bases and 5 bases, leaving 11 bases between them. Measured from the cysteine to the phenylalanine, the CDR3 is 13 residues long. The CDR3 DNA has 39 bases and is translated from base 1. Recombination linked TRBV7-8 to TRBJ1-1; TRBD1 is a weak D gene call, 6 bases matching. Sequenced material: PBMCs. The clonotype originates from a woman in her fifties or sixties in good health and CMV-seropositive. CDR3 reads: CASSSFQGTEAFF. DNA sequence: TGTGCCAGCAGCTCCTTTCAGGGGACTGAAGCTTTCTTT.